Listed here are 13 T cell receptor beta chains from one sample, sequenced in a study of blood T cells in healthy people across ages. The use of a sample-barcoded 5' primer and a J-beta primer mix characterized a second PCR of roughly 6 to 11 cycles. From the 5' RACE reads, TCRdb called clonotypes with MiXCR, one entry per CDR3 protein. The sample includes 450,000 to 700,000 distinct CDR3 sequences, 27% of them seen just once. Sequencing was performed on blood. The source of these receptors is an older woman in good health.

This clonotype was picked up many times. The chain joins TRBV7-2 to TRBJ2-6, with D hard to call. The germline V gene has CDR1 SGHTA and CDR2 FQGNSA. The germline V and J ends were trimmed by 3 bases and 1 base, with 7 bases remaining between them. The CDR3 loop spans 15 amino acids. As DNA, the CDR3 is TGTGCCAGCAGCTTGAGTGGGTCTGGGGCCAACGTCCTGACTTTC. This codes for CASSLSGSGANVLTF.

The chain carries TRBV10-3 and TRBJ2-3; tentative D call: TRBD2 (5 bases). Trimming took off 7 bases at V and 6 bases at J, with 23 bases between the two ends. This CDR3 comprises 16 residues. Per germline, CDR1 ENHRY and CDR2 SYGVKD. The CDR3, as DNA: TGTGCCATCAAATCCACCGGCGGGTCTCTCCCGGATACGCAGTATTTT. It translates to CAIKSTGGSLPDTQYF.

This clonotype was seen many times. The rearrangement uses TRBV27 and TRBJ2-7; 11 nucleotides match TRBD2. V was clipped by 6 bases and J by 2 bases; unmatched bases: 3. Germline V gene data show CDR1 as MNHEY and CDR2 as SMNVEV (reference sequence). This CDR3 spans 14 amino acids. The CDR3 nucleotides read TGTGCCAGCAGAACTAGCGGGGGACCCTACGAGCAGTACTTC. Amino acid sequence: CASRTSGGPYEQYF.

The chain uses TRBV7-3 and TRBJ2-5; D remains ambiguous. The CDR3 totals 13 residues. Trimming left V 0 bases short and J 5 bases short, with 7 bases between. CDR1 SGHTA and CDR2 FQGTGA come from the germline V gene. CDR3 region: CASSLTFGETQYF. In DNA form, the CDR3 reads TGTGCCAGCAGCTTAACGTTCGGGGAGACCCAGTACTTC.

This clonotype has just a few counts. V is TRBV7-8 and J is TRBJ2-1; TRBD1 aligns across 7 bases. CDR3 length: 14 amino acids. Losses at the gene ends were 6 bases for V and 7 bases for J; bases not matched to a gene: 9. Germline CDR1 is SGHVS and CDR2 is FQNEAQ. DNA for the CDR3: TGTGCCAGCAGAACAGGGGCCCCGGGGAATGAGCAGTTCTTC. This sequence encodes CASRTGAPGNEQFF.

This clonotype has only a few counts. V is TRBV29-1 and J is TRBJ2-1; perhaps TRBD2 as D (6 bases). CDR1 and CDR2 (germline): SQVTM, ANQGSEA. The V gene lost 7 bases and the J gene lost 10 bases, with 14 bases spanning the gap. This CDR3 spans 11 amino acids. DNA for the CDR3: TGCAGCGCGTCTAGGGGAGGCGAGCAGTTCTTC. As protein: CSASRGGEQFF.

This clonotype was seen more than once but under ten times. In DNA, the CDR3 is TGCAGCGTTTTTGGAGGGACTAGCGGGGGGGCCACAGATACGCAGTATTTT. Its protein product is CSVFGGTSGGATDTQYF. The chain uses TRBV29-1 and TRBJ2-3; 16 bases match TRBD2. The CDR3 is 17 amino acids. The germline gives CDR1 SQVTM, CDR2 ANQGSEA. Trimming cost V 5 bases and J 2 bases; bases outside gene matches: 7.

This clonotype was counted a few times. The rearrangement links TRBV6-9 to TRBJ2-3; unclear D gene. The CDR3 has 20 amino acids. Germline assignment: CDR1 MNHGY and CDR2 SVAAGI. DNA of the CDR3: TGTGCAAACAGTTATTCCAATGGTAGTAATAGGCCTACCTACACAGATACGCAGTATTTT. Translated: CANSYSNGSNRPTYTDTQYF.

This chain uses TRBV5-1 with TRBJ2-4; unclear D gene. CDR1 is SGHRS, CDR2 YFSETQ, per germline. The V end lost 3 bases, the J end lost 6 bases, and 22 bases lay between the germline ends. The CDR3 consists of 17 residues. CDR3: CASSSTPGRSLGNIQYF. The CDR3 DNA follows: TGCGCCAGCAGCTCGACCCCGGGCCGATCCTTGGGAAACATTCAGTACTTC.

The chain combines TRBV20-1 with TRBJ2-5; D is undetermined. The length of the CDR3 is 13 residues. Germline CDR1 DFQATT, CDR2 SNEGSKA (reference sequence). Trimming stripped 3 bases from V and 0 bases from J, with 8 bases between. The CDR3 here is CSARGGHQETQYF. CDR3 nucleotide sequence: TGCAGTGCTAGGGGCGGACACCAAGAGACCCAGTACTTC.

In its sample, this clonotype was seen a few times. The chain couples TRBV3-1 to TRBJ2-1, with TRBD2 as a possible D gene (6 bases). V was cut by 1 base and J by 6 bases, with 10 bases left in between. Germline V CDR1 and CDR2: LGHDT, YNNKEL (reference sequence). The CDR3 runs 14 residues. The CDR3 DNA follows: TGTGCCAGCAGCCAAGGTGTGACTAGCAATGAGCAGTTCTTC. Its translation: CASSQGVTSNEQFF.

This clonotype was found many times. The CDR3 DNA follows: TGTGCCAGCAGTTACTCGAAAAGCGGGGAGTACACCGGGGAGCTGTTTTTT. Amino acids: CASSYSKSGEYTGELFF. The J gene is TRBJ2-2, the V gene TRBV6-2 or TRBV6-3; 7 nucleotides align to TRBD2. V lost 0 bases, J lost 3 bases, and 7 bases stayed unmatched. This CDR3 spans 17 amino acids. Germline CDR1 MNHEY, CDR2 SVGEGT.

The gene calls are TRBV6-2 or TRBV6-3 and TRBJ2-5; D remains ambiguous. The closer fit of TRBJ2-7 to the DNA end suggests the J call may be wrong. Germline CDR1 is MNHEY and CDR2 is SVGEGT. The CDR3 length is 15 residues. CDR3 in DNA: TGTGCCAGCAGCCACCCGGCAGGCTCACACTACGAGCAGTACTTC. Its protein is CASSHPAGSHYEQYF.